The 23 T cell receptor beta chains reported below all come from one sample, sequenced in a study of OX40 agonist ivuxolimab in advanced cancers. Sequencing used immunoSEQ multiplex PCR; TCRdb keeps in-frame clones, though not all of them. The repertoire holds 17,000 or so clones, with approximately 91% as singletons. The sample consisted of CD4+ or CD8+ T cells sorted from blood, taken in a trial of the OX40 agonist ivuxolimab. These receptors originate from an adult with an advanced solid tumor such as melanoma, head and neck, liver or kidney cancer.

The chain combines TRBV9 with TRBJ1-2, with D perhaps matching TRBD1 (5 bases). The CDR3 spans 13 residues. Germline CDR1 reads SGDLS; CDR2 reads YYNGEE. V was shortened by 4 bases and J by 4 bases, with 11 bases between the two germline ends. In DNA, the CDR3 is TGTGCCAGCAGCTCACCAGGGCTCTATGGCTACACCTTC. Protein: CASSSPGLYGYTF.

The count of this clone is one. The chain is built from TRBV7-2 and TRBJ1-2, with D perhaps TRBD1 (6 bases). The V gene's germline CDR1 is SGHTA and CDR2 FQGNSA. CDR3 length: 15 amino acids. Trimming stripped 5 bases from V and 4 bases from J, with 17 bases between. For the CDR3, the DNA is TGTGCCAGCAGCCTGGCCGGGGGGGGCTTCTATGGCTACACCTTC. It specifies CASSLAGGGFYGYTF.

The chain couples TRBV11-3 to TRBJ2-7; 8 bases match TRBD2. Germline lookup yields CDR1 SGHNT and CDR2 YENEEA. V was pared by 1 base and J by 2 bases, with 4 bases of the junction left unmatched. The CDR3 runs to 15 residues. CDR3 coding DNA: TGTGCCAGCAGCTTAGGTGGCGGGGGGACCTACGAGCAGTACTTC. This translates into CASSLGGGGTYEQYF. The entire variable domain, with the rest obtained from reference TRBV11-3 and TRBJ2-7, is as follows: EAGVVQSPRYKIIEKKQPVAFWCNPISGHNTLYWYLQNLGQGPELLIRYENEEAVDDSQLPKDRFSAERLKGVDSTLKIQPAELGDSAVYLCASSLGGGGTYEQYFGPGTRLTVT.

This clone has more than one count but fewer than ten. V is TRBV30 and J is TRBJ1-1; a possible D gene is TRBD1 (5 bases). The CDR3 runs 13 residues. CDR1 and CDR2 from the germline V gene are GTSNPN and SVGIG (reference sequence). The V gene lost 4 bases and the J gene lost 0 bases, with 9 bases spanning the gap. CDR3 in amino acids: CAWTGTLNTEAFF. The CDR3 DNA reads TGTGCCTGGACAGGGACTCTGAACACTGAAGCTTTCTTT.

The rearrangement joins TRBV7-9 to TRBJ2-7; 7 bases fit TRBD2. The CDR3 spans 14 residues. Germline CDR1 and CDR2: SEHNR and FQNEAQ (reference sequence). V was clipped by 2 bases and J by 2 bases; unmatched bases: 3. CDR3 DNA sequence: TGTGCCAGCAGCTTACCCGGGAGGCCCTACGAGCAGTACTTC. Protein product: CASSLPGRPYEQYF.

The J gene is TRBJ1-1, the V gene TRBV19, with D possibly being TRBD1 (6 bases). Trimming took 7 bases from V and 5 from J, leaving 11 bases between them. The CDR3 extends over 12 amino acids. Germline CDR1 is LNHDA and CDR2 is SQIVND (reference sequence). CDR3: CASTTGLTEAFF. CDR3 coding DNA: TGTGCCAGTACCACAGGGTTGACTGAAGCTTTCTTT.

The chain uses TRBV7-6 and TRBJ2-7; 8 bases are a match to TRBD1. The CDR3 is 15 amino acids. Germline CDR1 is SGHVS and CDR2 is FNYEAQ. J gave up 0 bases and V 5 bases, and 6 bases lay outside the gene matches. The CDR3 nucleotides read TGTGCCAGCAGCCCGGGACAGGCCTTCTCCTACGAGCAGTACTTC. Its translation: CASSPGQAFSYEQYF.

The V call is TRBV5-1, the J call TRBJ1-2; the D gene is possibly TRBD1 (5 bases). The CDR3 loop spans 13 amino acids. Trimming removed 10 bases from V and 3 bases from J, with 16 bases in between. The germline V gene encodes CDR1 SGHRS and CDR2 YFSETQ. Written as DNA, the CDR3 is TGCGCCTGTTCGGGGGGAGGAGACTATGGCTACACCTTC. Residues: CACSGGGDYGYTF.

This chain joins TRBV2 and TRBJ2-1, with a possible D match to TRBD1 (5 bases). V was trimmed by 7 bases and J by 9 bases, leaving 19 bases between them. The CDR3 runs 14 residues. Germline-derived CDR1 and CDR2 are SNHLY and FYNNEI. CDR3 in amino acids: CASNAQGLIGEQFF. The CDR3 DNA follows: TGTGCCAGCAATGCCCAGGGTTTGATTGGTGAGCAGTTCTTC.

V gene TRBV11-3 combines with J gene TRBJ2-7, with 8 bases identical to TRBD1. The CDR3 is 17 residues long. Per the germline V gene, CDR1 is SGHNT and CDR2 is YENEEA. The V and J ends lost 2 bases and 4 bases, in that order; junction bases with no gene match: 13. CDR3 region: CASSLFPSRTGWYEQYF. The DNA of the CDR3 is TGTGCCAGCAGCTTATTTCCCTCCCGGACAGGGTGGTACGAGCAGTACTTC.

The J gene is TRBJ2-3, the V gene TRBV29-1; D is unresolved. The CDR3 totals 10 residues. Germline assignment: CDR1 SQVTM and CDR2 ANQGSEA. Trimming cost V 5 bases and J 5 bases, with 5 bases left between them. This CDR3 reads CSVIRDTQYF. CDR3 DNA: TGCAGCGTTATTCGAGATACGCAGTATTTT.

CDR3 nucleotides: TGTGCCATCAGTGAGGAAGGACAGGGCTCCTACGAGCAGTACTTC. Its translation is CAISEEGQGSYEQYF. The rearrangement joins TRBV10-3 to TRBJ2-7, with 8 positions matching TRBD1. The CDR3 consists of 15 residues. Germline loops: CDR1 ENHRY, CDR2 SYGVKD. The V gene end was trimmed by 2 bases and the J gene end by 0 bases; junction bases not matched to a gene: 3.

V and J are TRBV6-4 and TRBJ2-3; 8 bases line up with TRBD2. J was trimmed by 0 bases and V by 3 bases; bases with no gene match: 2. From germline, CDR1 is MRHNA and CDR2 SNTAGT. The CDR3 is 15 residues long. The DNA for the CDR3 is TGTGCCAGCAGTGAAGCGGGAGAGAGCACAGATACGCAGTATTTT. Its translation: CASSEAGESTDTQYF.

V and J are TRBV9 and TRBJ2-3; TRBD2 matches at 7 bases. CDR1 and CDR2 (germline): SGDLS, YYNGEE. This CDR3 region has 15 residues. J lost 2 bases, V lost 7 bases, and 10 bases had no gene match. The CDR3 is CASGPFGGDTDTQYF. The CDR3 DNA reads as TGTGCCAGCGGCCCTTTTGGGGGGGACACAGATACGCAGTATTTT.

V gene TRBV7-8 combines with J gene TRBJ1-4; D might be TRBD1 (5 bases). Trimming removed 5 bases from V and 4 bases from J, with 14 bases in between. CDR1 and CDR2 from the germline V gene are SGHVS and FQNEAQ. This CDR3 contains 15 residues. In DNA, the CDR3 is TGTGCCAGCAGCCCTGGGGGATACATTAATGAAAAACTGTTTTTT. It is translated as CASSPGGYINEKLFF.

V gene TRBV7-2 combines with J gene TRBJ1-1; D is possibly TRBD1 (6 bases). From germline, CDR1 is SGHTA and CDR2 FQGNSA. Trimming left V 2 bases short and J 13 bases short, with 20 bases between. The CDR3 consists of 14 residues. CDR3 protein: CASSLSGGARESFF. In DNA form, the CDR3 reads TGTGCCAGCAGCTTATCGGGGGGGGCGCGGGAAAGTTTCTTT.

The sample holds one count of this clone. The gene calls are TRBV5-4 and TRBJ1-1; TRBD1 is a possible D gene (5 bases). Trimming left V 1 base short and J 1 base short, with 14 bases between. Germline V gene sequence: CDR1 SGHNT, CDR2 YYREEE (reference sequence). This CDR3 has 16 amino acids. The CDR3 is CASSLYIGQENTEAFF. CDR3 sequence (DNA): TGTGCCAGCAGCTTGTACATAGGACAAGAGAACACTGAAGCTTTCTTT.

This clone was counted once. V usage is TRBV10-2 and J usage is TRBJ2-7; D is perhaps TRBD1 (6 bases). Trimming pared 4 bases from V and 2 bases from J, leaving 18 bases between. This CDR3 is 16 amino acids long. The germline V gene encodes CDR1 WSHSY and CDR2 SAAADI. The CDR3 coding sequence is TGCGCCAGCAGTGGGGGGAACAGGGAATCGACCTACGAGCAGTACTTC. It specifies CASSGGNRESTYEQYF.

This sequence joins TRBV7-6 and TRBJ1-2; D is unclear. V was trimmed by 5 bases and J by 4 bases, leaving 11 bases between them. CDR3 length: 13 amino acids. Germline loops: CDR1 SGHVS, CDR2 FNYEAQ. The CDR3 nucleotides read TGTGCCAGCAGCAGCCAGCGTCTCTATGGCTACACCTTC. This translates into CASSSQRLYGYTF.

The chain is built from TRBV19 and TRBJ2-7, with D possibly being TRBD2 (5 bases). Germline V lookup: CDR1 LNHDA, CDR2 SQIVND (reference sequence). This CDR3 comprises 14 residues. The V gene lost 1 base and the J gene lost 3 bases, with 10 bases spanning the gap. The CDR3 region is CASSIVGGNYEQYF. DNA of the CDR3: TGTGCCAGTAGTATAGTAGGAGGCAACTACGAGCAGTACTTC.

This chain links TRBV18 with TRBJ1-1; D uncertain. Germline values: CDR1 KGHSH, CDR2 LQKENI. V lost 0 bases to trimming and J lost 9 bases, with 2 bases between them. This CDR3 region has 10 residues. CDR3 residues: CASSPPQAFF. In DNA, the CDR3 is TGTGCCAGCTCACCACCGCAAGCTTTCTTT.

The V gene is TRBV7-3, the J gene TRBJ2-2; D ambiguous. The germline V and J ends were trimmed by 5 bases and 5 bases, with 6 bases remaining between them. CDR3 size: 12 residues. Germline values: CDR1 SGHTA, CDR2 FQGTGA. The DNA of the CDR3 is TGTGCCAGCAGCCCCGGGACCGGGGAGCTGTTTTTT. Its protein is CASSPGTGELFF.

The sample holds one count of this clone. The CDR3 spells CASSLRDRDNLLRQPQHF. CDR3 in DNA: TGTGCCAGCAGCCTCCGGGACAGAGATAACCTGTTAAGACAGCCCCAGCATTTT. V and J are TRBV7-8 and TRBJ1-5; 7 bases are a match to TRBD1. V shed 5 bases and J 7 bases; nucleotides not matched to a gene: 20. CDR1 and CDR2 from the germline V gene are SGHVS and FQNEAQ. CDR3 length equals 18 residues.